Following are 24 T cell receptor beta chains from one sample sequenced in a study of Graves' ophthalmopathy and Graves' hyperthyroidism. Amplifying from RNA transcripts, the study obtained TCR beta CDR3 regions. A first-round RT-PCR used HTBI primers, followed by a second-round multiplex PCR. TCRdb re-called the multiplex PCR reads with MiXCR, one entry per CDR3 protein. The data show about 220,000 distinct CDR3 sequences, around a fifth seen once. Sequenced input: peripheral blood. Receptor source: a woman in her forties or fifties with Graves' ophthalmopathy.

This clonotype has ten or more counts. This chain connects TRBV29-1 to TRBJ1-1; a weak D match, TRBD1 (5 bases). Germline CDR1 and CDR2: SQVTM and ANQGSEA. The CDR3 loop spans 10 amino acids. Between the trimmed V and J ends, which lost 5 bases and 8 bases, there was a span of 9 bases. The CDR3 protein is CSVTWGEAFF. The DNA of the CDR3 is TGCAGCGTTACTTGGGGGGAAGCTTTCTTT.

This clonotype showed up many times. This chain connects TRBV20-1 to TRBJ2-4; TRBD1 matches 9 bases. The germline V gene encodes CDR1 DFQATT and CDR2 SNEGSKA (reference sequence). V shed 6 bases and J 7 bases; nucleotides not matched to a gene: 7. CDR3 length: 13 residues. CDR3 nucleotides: TGCAGTGCCGACCCTGGGACAGGGAACATTCAGTACTTC. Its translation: CSADPGTGNIQYF.

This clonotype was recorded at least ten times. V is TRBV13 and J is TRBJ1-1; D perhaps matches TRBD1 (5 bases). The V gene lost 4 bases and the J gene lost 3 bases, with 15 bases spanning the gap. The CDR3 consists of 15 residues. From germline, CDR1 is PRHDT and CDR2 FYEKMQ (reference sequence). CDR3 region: CASSSIQVPHTEAFF. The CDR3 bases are TGTGCCAGCAGCTCGATACAGGTTCCCCACACTGAAGCTTTCTTT.

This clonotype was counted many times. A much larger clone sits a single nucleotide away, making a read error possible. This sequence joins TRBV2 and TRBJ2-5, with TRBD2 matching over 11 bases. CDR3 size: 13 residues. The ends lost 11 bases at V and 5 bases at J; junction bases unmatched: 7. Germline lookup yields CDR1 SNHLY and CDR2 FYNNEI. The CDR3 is CAGTSGSVETQYF. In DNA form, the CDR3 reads TGTGCCGGCACTAGCGGGAGCGTCGAGACCCAGTACTTC.

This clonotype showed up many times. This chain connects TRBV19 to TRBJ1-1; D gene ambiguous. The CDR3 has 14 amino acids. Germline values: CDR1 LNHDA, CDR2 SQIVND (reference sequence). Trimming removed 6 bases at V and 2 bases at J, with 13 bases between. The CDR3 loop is CASSFTSSNTEAFF. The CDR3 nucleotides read TGTGCCAGTAGCTTTACCTCAAGCAACACTGAAGCTTTCTTT.

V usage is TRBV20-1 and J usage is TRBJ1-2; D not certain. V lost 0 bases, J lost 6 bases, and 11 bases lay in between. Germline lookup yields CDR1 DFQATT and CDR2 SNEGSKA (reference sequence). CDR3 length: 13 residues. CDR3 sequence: CSARDARGNGYTF. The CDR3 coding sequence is TGCAGTGCTAGAGATGCTCGAGGGAATGGCTACACCTTC.

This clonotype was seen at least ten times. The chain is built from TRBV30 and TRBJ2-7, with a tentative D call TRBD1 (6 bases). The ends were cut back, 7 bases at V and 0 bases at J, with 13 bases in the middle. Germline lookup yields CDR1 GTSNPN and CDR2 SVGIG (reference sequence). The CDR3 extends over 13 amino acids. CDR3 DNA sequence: TGTGCCTCGAAAAGGGACACCTCCTACGAGCAGTACTTC. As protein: CASKRDTSYEQYF. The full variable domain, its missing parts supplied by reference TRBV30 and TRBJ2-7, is SQTIHQWPATLVQPVGSPLSLECTVEGTSNPNLYWYRQAAGRGLQLLFYSVGIGQISSEVPQNLSASRPQDRQFILSSKKLLLSDSGFYLCASKRDTSYEQYFGPGTRLTVT.

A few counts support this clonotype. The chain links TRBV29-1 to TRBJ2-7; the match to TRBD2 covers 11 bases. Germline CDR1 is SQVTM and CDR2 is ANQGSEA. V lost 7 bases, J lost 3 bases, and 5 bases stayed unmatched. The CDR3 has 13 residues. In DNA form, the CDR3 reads TGCAGCGCCAGACTAGCGGGATTCTACGAGCAGTACTTC. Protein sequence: CSARLAGFYEQYF.

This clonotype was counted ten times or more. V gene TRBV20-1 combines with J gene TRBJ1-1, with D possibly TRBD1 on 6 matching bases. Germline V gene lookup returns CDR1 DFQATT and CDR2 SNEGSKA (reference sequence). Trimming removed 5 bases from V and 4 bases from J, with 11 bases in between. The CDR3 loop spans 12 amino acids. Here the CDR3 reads CSAPGQITEAFF. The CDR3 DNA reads TGCAGTGCTCCCGGACAGATCACTGAAGCTTTCTTT.

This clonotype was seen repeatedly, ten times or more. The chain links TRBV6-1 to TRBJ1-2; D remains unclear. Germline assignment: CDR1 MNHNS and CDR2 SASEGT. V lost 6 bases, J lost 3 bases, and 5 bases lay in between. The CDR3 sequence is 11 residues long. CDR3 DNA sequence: TGTGCCAGCAGAACTCACTATGGCTACACCTTC. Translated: CASRTHYGYTF.

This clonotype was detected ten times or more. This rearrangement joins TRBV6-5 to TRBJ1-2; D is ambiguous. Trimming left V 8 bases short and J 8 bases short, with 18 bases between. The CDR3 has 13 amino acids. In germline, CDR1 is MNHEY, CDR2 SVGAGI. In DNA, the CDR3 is TGTGCCAGCGGAACCCCCACCTATGCCGGCTACACCTTC. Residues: CASGTPTYAGYTF.

The CDR3 sequence is CASSSWGQGDQPQHF. CDR3 DNA: TGTGCCAGCAGCTCGTGGGGGCAGGGGGATCAGCCCCAGCATTTT. The chain carries TRBV5-5 and TRBJ1-5; 7 positions agree with TRBD1. CDR1 and CDR2 from the germline V gene are SGHKS and YYEKEE (reference sequence). This CDR3 comprises 15 residues. V lost 3 bases, J lost 5 bases, and 8 bases stayed unmatched.

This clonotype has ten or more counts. The CDR3 reads CASSLPSGGFSYEQYF. The DNA of the CDR3 is TGTGCCAGCAGCCTCCCTAGCGGGGGCTTTTCCTACGAGCAGTACTTC. The V and J genes are TRBV11-2 and TRBJ2-7; 10 bases are a match to TRBD2. Looked up from germline, CDR1 is SGHAT and CDR2 is FQNNGV. This CDR3 region has 16 residues. The V and J ends lost 5 bases and 1 base, in that order; junction bases with no gene match: 8.

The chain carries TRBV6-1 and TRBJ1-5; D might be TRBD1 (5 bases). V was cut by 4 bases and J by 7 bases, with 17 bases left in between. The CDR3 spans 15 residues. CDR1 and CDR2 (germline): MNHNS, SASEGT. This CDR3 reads CASSGRGWVGQPQHF. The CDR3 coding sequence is TGTGCCAGCAGTGGACGGGGGTGGGTAGGGCAGCCCCAGCATTTT.

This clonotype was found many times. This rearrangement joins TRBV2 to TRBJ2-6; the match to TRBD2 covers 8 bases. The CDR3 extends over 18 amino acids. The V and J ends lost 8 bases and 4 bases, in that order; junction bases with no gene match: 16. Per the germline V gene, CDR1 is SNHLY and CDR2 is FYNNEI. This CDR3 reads CASPGPPLSGGGANVLTF. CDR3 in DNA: TGTGCCAGCCCCGGCCCCCCGTTGAGCGGGGGAGGGGCCAACGTCCTGACTTTC.

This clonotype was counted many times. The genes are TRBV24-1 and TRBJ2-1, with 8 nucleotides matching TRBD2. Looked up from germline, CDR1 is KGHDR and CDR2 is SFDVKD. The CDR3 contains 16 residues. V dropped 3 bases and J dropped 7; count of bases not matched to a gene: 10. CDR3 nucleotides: TGTGCCACCAGTGATCGCCATAGCGGGAACTCTAATGAGCAGTTCTTC. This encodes CATSDRHSGNSNEQFF.

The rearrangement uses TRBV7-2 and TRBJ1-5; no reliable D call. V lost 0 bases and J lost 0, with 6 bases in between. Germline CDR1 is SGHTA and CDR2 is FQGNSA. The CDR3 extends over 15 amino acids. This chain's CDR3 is CASSLASISNQPQHF. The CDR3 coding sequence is TGTGCCAGCAGCTTAGCTTCAATTAGCAATCAGCCCCAGCATTTT.

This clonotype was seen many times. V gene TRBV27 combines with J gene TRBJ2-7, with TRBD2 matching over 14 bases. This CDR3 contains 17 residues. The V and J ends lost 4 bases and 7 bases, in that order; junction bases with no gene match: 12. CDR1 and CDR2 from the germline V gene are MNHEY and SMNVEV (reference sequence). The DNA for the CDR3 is TGTGCCAGCAGTTCAAGGCGGCCGGGACTAGCGGGAGAGGAGCAGTACTTC. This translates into CASSSRRPGLAGEEQYF.

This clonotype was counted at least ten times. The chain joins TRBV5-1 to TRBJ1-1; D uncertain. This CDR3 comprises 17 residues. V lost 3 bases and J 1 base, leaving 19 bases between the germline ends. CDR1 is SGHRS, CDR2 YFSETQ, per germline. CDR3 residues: CASSSTPEGRRNTEAFF. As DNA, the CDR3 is TGCGCCAGCAGCTCGACGCCCGAGGGCCGGCGGAACACTGAAGCTTTCTTT. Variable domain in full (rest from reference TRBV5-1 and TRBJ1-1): KAGVTQTPRYLIKTRGQQVTLSCSPISGHRSVSWYQQTPGQGLQFLFEYFSETQRNKGNFPGRFSGRQFSNSRSEMNVSTLELGDSALYLCASSSTPEGRRNTEAFFGQGTRLTVV.

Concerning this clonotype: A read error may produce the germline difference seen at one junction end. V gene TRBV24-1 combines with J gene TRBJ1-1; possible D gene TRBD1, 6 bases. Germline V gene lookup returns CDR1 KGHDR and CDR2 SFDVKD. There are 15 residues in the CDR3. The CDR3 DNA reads TGTGCCAGCAGTTACGGTCCGGGGGCGAACACTGAAGCTTTCTTT. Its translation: CASSYGPGANTEAFF.

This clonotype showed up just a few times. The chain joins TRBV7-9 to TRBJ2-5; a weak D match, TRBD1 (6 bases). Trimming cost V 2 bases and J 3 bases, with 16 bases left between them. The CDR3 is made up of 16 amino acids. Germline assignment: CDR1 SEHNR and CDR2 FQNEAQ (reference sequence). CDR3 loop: CASSLLVGAREETQYF. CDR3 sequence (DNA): TGTGCCAGCAGCTTACTGGTGGGGGCCCGGGAAGAGACCCAGTACTTC.

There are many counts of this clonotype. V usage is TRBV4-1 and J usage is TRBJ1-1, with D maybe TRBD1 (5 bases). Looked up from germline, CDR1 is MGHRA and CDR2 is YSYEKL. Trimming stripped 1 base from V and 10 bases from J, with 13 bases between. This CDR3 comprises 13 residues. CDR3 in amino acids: CASSQAGIGLAFF. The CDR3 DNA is TGCGCCAGCAGCCAAGCAGGGATTGGACTAGCTTTCTTT.

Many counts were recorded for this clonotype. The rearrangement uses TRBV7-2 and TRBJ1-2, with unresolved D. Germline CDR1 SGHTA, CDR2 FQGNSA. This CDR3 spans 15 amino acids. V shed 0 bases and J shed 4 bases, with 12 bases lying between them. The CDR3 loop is CASSLASAAPYGYTF. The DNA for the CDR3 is TGTGCCAGCAGCTTAGCGTCCGCGGCTCCCTATGGCTACACCTTC. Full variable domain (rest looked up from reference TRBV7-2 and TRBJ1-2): GAGVSQSPSNKVTEKGKDVELRCDPISGHTALYWYRQSLGQGLEFLIYFQGNSAPDKSGLPSDRFSAERTGGSVSTLTIQRTQQEDSAVYLCASSLASAAPYGYTFGSGTRLTVV.

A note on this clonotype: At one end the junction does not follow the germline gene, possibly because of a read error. In nucleotides, the CDR3 is TGTGCCAGCAGCTTGGCCCAATCTTCGACAGATAATTCACCCCTCCGCTTT. This codes for CASSLAQSSTDNSPLRF. This chain connects TRBV5-6 to TRBJ1-6, with TRBD1 as a possible D gene (5 bases). CDR3 length: 17 amino acids. CDR1 and CDR2 from the germline V gene are SGHDT and YYEEEE.